The 8 T cell receptor beta chains below all came from one sample that was sequenced in a study of blood T cell repertoires in COVID-19. TCRdb's table, derived via immunoSEQ multiplex PCR, lists solely in-frame clones and lacks some. Here the sample spans about 98,000 clones, approximately 72% being singletons. Input material: peripheral blood. These receptors all come from a man aged 65 to 79 with acute or convalescent COVID-19.

V usage is TRBV18 and J usage is TRBJ1-6, with D tentatively TRBD1 (6 bases). In germline, CDR1 is KGHSH, CDR2 LQKENI. The V end was cut by 2 bases, the J end by 8 bases, with 16 bases between. This CDR3 is built from 16 residues. CDR3 in amino acids: CASSPLGRGNDSPLHF. The CDR3 DNA reads TGTGCCAGCTCACCATTAGGGAGGGGGAATGATTCACCCCTCCACTTT.

The chain is built from TRBV5-1 and TRBJ2-3; TRBD1 aligns across 7 bases. Germline values: CDR1 SGHRS, CDR2 YFSETQ. Trimming cost V 0 bases and J 0 bases; bases outside gene matches: 1. The CDR3 is 15 amino acids. CDR3 amino acids: CASSLEQGSTDTQYF. CDR3 sequence (DNA): TGCGCCAGCAGCTTGGAACAGGGGAGCACAGATACGCAGTATTTT.

The chain employs TRBV19 and TRBJ1-2; D gene ambiguous. The V gene lost 3 bases and the J gene lost 5 bases, with 10 bases spanning the gap. Looked up from germline, CDR1 is LNHDA and CDR2 is SQIVND (reference sequence). This CDR3 has 13 amino acids. The CDR3 nucleotides are TGTGCCAGTAGTATGCGGCAGACTTATGGCTACACCTTC. Translated: CASSMRQTYGYTF.

In its sample, this clone ranks as medium-sized. This chain connects TRBV13 to TRBJ2-1; 8 bases are a match to TRBD2. V lost 6 bases, J lost 8 bases, and 12 bases stayed unmatched. The CDR3 consists of 15 residues. CDR1 is PRHDT, CDR2 FYEKMQ, per germline (reference sequence). The CDR3 DNA reads as TGTGCCAGCAGAATAAGATCCGGGAGGGCTCATGAGCAGTTCTTC. Its translation is CASRIRSGRAHEQFF.

The DNA of the CDR3 is TGTGCCAGCAGTGCCCGGGAGGGGTTTTCACCCCTCCACTTT. As protein: CASSAREGFSPLHF. The J gene is TRBJ1-6, the V gene TRBV27; the D gene is possibly TRBD1 (5 bases). Per the germline V gene, CDR1 is MNHEY and CDR2 is SMNVEV (reference sequence). This CDR3 has 14 amino acids. The V end lost 5 bases, the J end lost 9 bases, and 14 bases lay between the germline ends.

The chain joins TRBV3-1 (or the pseudogene TRBV3-2) to TRBJ1-5, with 7 bases that match TRBD1. With V trimmed by 7 bases and J by 6 bases, 9 bases remained unmatched. This CDR3 contains 14 residues. The germline V gene encodes CDR1 LGHDT and CDR2 YNNKEL (reference sequence). CDR3 bases: TGTGCCAGCACTCACCGACAGGGCAGTCAGCCCCAGCATTTT. Protein: CASTHRQGSQPQHF.

V and J are TRBV5-1 and TRBJ1-1; D is uncertain. The length of the CDR3 is 14 residues. The germline V and J ends were trimmed by 0 bases and 8 bases, with 14 bases remaining between them. The V gene's germline CDR1 is SGHRS and CDR2 YFSETQ. The CDR3 is CASSLDNGRAEAFF. In DNA, the CDR3 is TGCGCCAGCAGCTTGGACAACGGGAGAGCAGAAGCTTTCTTT.

The rearrangement links TRBV4-2 to TRBJ1-1; D unclear. The CDR3 is 16 amino acids. Germline V gene data show CDR1 as LGHNA and CDR2 as YNFKEQ. V was clipped by 5 bases and J by 0 bases, with 16 bases between them. CDR3 residues: CASSSVSGLMNTEAFF. The DNA for the CDR3 is TGTGCCAGCAGCTCAGTGAGCGGACTTATGAACACTGAAGCTTTCTTT.